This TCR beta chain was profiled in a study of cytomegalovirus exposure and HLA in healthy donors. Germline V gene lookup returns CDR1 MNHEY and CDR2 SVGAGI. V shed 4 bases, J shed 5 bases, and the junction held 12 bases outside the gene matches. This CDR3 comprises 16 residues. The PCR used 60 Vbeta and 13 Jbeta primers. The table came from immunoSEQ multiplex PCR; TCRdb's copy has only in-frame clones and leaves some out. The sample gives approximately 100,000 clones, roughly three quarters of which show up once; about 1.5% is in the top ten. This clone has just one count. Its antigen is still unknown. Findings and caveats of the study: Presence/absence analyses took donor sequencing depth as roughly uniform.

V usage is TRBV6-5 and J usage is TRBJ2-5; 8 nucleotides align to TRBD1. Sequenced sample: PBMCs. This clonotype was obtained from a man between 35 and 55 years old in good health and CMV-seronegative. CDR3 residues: CASSSGTGPLAETQYF. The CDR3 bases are TGTGCCAGCAGTTCTGGGACAGGTCCTTTGGCGGAGACCCAGTACTTC.